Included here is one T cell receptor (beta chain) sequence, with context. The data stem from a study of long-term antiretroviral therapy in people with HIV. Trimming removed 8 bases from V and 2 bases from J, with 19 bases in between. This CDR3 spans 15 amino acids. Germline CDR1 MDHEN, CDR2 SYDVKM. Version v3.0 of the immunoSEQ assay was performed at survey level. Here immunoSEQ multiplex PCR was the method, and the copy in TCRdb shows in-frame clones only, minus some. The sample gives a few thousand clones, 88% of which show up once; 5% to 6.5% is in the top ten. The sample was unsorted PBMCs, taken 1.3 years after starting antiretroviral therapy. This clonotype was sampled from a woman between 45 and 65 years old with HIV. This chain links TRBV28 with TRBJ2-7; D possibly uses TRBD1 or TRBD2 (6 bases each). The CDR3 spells CASGHGGDTAYEQYF. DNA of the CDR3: TGTGCCAGCGGTCATGGCGGGGACACCGCCTACGAGCAGTACTTC.